Listed below are T cell receptor beta chains from one sample, sequenced in a study of T cells in Graves' hyperthyroidism and ophthalmopathy. MiXCR, run by TCRdb on the multiplex PCR reads, gives a single entry per CDR3 protein. This sample has around 260,000 distinct CDR3 sequences; 25% to 30% occur once, and the top ten carry about a quarter. Specimen: blood. These receptors originate from a man aged 35-49 years with Graves' hyperthyroidism that later progressed to Graves' ophthalmopathy. Both conserved end residues are part of each CDR3. A D gene is named only where the DNA matches it firmly. Rows may omit the clone size; those that give it use once, few, many or a size class.

clone_size	v_call	j_call	d_call	cdr3_nt	cdr3_aa
many	TRBV20-1	TRBJ1-1	-	TGCAGTGCTAATCGGGGGGCGAACACTGAAGCTTTCTTT	CSANRGANTEAFF
many	TRBV6-2/TRBV6-3	TRBJ1-2	TRBD1	TGTGCCAGCAGTTACGAGGGGGCGCAGGATGGCTACACCTTC	CASSYEGAQDGYTF
-	TRBV12-3/TRBV12-4	TRBJ2-6	-	TGTGCCAGCAGTCGGGACTTCTCTGGGGCCAACGTCCTGACTTTC	CASSRDFSGANVLTF
many	TRBV30	TRBJ2-7	TRBD1	TGTGCCTGGAGCCCCCCCGGACAGGGGAAATACGAGCAGTACTTC	CAWSPPGQGKYEQYF
many	TRBV11-2	TRBJ2-7	-	TGTGCCAGCAGCTTAAGCAGTTCCCCCTCCTACGAGCAGTACTTC	CASSLSSSPSYEQYF
-	TRBV28	TRBJ1-5	-	TGTGCCAGCAGTTTGTGGCAGGGGTTGGGTCAGCCCCAGCATTTT	CASSLWQGLGQPQHF
many	TRBV30	TRBJ2-5	TRBD2	TGTGCCTGGGAATCCAGATGGACTAGCGGGAAAGAGACCCAGTACTTC	CAWESRWTSGKETQYF
-	TRBV5-1	TRBJ1-1	-	TGCGCCAGCAGCTTGGGGGGGGGGCGGAACACTGAAGCTTTCTTT	CASSLGGGRNTEAFF
many	TRBV6-5	TRBJ1-5	-	TGTGCCAGCAGTTACGGGGGCAGTTGGCCCCAGCATTTT	CASSYGGSWPQHF
medium-sized	TRBV28	TRBJ1-6	-	TGTGCCAGCAGTGAATTGGGGGATTCACCCCTCCACTTT	CASSELGDSPLHF
-	TRBV30	TRBJ2-7	-	TGTGCCTGGAGTCAGGGCCCCTACGAGCAGTACTTC	CAWSQGPYEQYF
many	TRBV7-9	TRBJ1-3	TRBD1	TGTGCCAGCAGCAGAGGGACAGCTGGAAACACCATATATTTT	CASSRGTAGNTIYF
many	TRBV11-2	TRBJ2-2	-	TGTGCCAGCACAAGAATCCCGGGACCAAACACCGGGGAGCTGTTTTTT	CASTRIPGPNTGELFF
-	TRBV30	TRBJ1-2	-	TGTGCCTGGAGGGGGGTCAGAAACTATGGCTACACCTTC	CAWRGVRNYGYTF
-	TRBV29-1	TRBJ2-5	-	TGCAGCGTTGAAGGACAGCAAGAGACCCAGTACTTC	CSVEGQQETQYF
many	TRBV30	TRBJ2-2	TRBD2	TGTGCCTGGAGCGGACTCCCCTGGACTAGCGGGAGTGACAGCGCCGGGGAGCTGTTTTTT	CAWSGLPWTSGSDSAGELFF
many	TRBV24-1	TRBJ1-2	TRBD1	TGTGCCACCAGTGATACGGACAGGGCGTATGGCTACACCTTC	CATSDTDRAYGYTF
many	TRBV9	TRBJ2-2	-	TGTGCCAGCAGCGTAGGCACGGAGAACACCGGGGAGCTGTTTTTT	CASSVGTENTGELFF
many	TRBV24-1	TRBJ2-5	-	TGTGCCACCAGTGACGCAGACCGCCACCAAGAGACCCAGTACTTC	CATSDADRHQETQYF
many	TRBV24-1	TRBJ1-1	TRBD1	TGTGCCACAAGCAGACAGGGGAGCACTGAAGCTTTCTTT	CATSRQGSTEAFF
many	TRBV27	TRBJ2-3	-	TGTGCCAGCAGTACGCCAACACGGACTAGCACAGATACGCAGTATTTT	CASSTPTRTSTDTQYF
many	TRBV11-2	TRBJ2-7	TRBD2	TGTGCCAGCAGCTTAGGTCCTAGCGGCCATCCCATTAACTACGAGCAGTACTTC	CASSLGPSGHPINYEQYF
many	TRBV27	TRBJ2-7	TRBD1	TGTGCCAGCAGCCCAGAAGGGGGCGGCTCCTACGAGCAGTACTTC	CASSPEGGGSYEQYF
many	TRBV12-3/TRBV12-4	TRBJ1-1	-	TGTGCCAGCACCGAAGGGGGGCCGAACACTGAAGCTTTCTTT	CASTEGGPNTEAFF
-	TRBV7-9	TRBJ1-3	TRBD1	TGTGCCAGCAGCAGACAGGGAACTGGAAACACCATATATTTT	CASSRQGTGNTIYF
-	TRBV11-1	TRBJ2-2	TRBD2	TGTGCCAGCAGCTCATCGGGACTAGCGGGAGAAGGCGGGGAGCTGTTTTTT	CASSSSGLAGEGGELFF
many	TRBV27	TRBJ1-6	TRBD1	TGTGCCAGCAGTGCAACCGGGACAGGGGCGCGATCACCCCTCCACTTT	CASSATGTGARSPLHF
few	TRBV11-1	TRBJ1-2	-	TGTGCCAGCAGCGGCTCGTCCAGCACAGATCACTATGGCTACACCTTC	CASSGSSSTDHYGYTF